This T cell receptor beta chain derives from a study of vaccination effects on CD4 cells after COVID-19 (dated by TCRdb to between 2021 and 2024). Study-wide context: In the ViraFEST assay, PBMC were stimulated with viral peptide pools, and TCR sequencing was then used to find antigen-specific CD4+ T cell clonotypes based on their expansion. Roughly 2 million PBMC per well were cultured in IMDM with about 4.6% human AB serum, 9 to 10 IU/ml IL-2 and gentamicin, plus 10 ug/ml peptides. Altogether, around 9 COVID-19 convalescent patients and 4 SARS-CoV-2-naive healthy vaccine recipients made up the full study. Each participant received two doses of an mRNA SARS-CoV-2 vaccine, either BNT162b2 or mRNA-1273. The Oncomine TCR Beta short-read assay on an Illumina iSeq 100 was used to sequence cultures from other donors in the study. In both COVID-19 convalescent patients and infection-naive vaccine recipients, the study compared SARS-CoV-2 spike-specific CD4+ TCR repertoires from before mRNA vaccination with those from after it.

The full study reports these points: Marked clonal contraction was observed in both infection-induced and vaccine-induced clones at late post-vaccination timepoints, consistent with waning T cell responses. In healthy vaccine recipients, vaccine-induced clones were almost all SARS-CoV-2 mono-reactive, with only 1 of 255 being cross-reactive with common cold coronaviruses. Only a small number of convalescent patients were included, and no early post-infection timepoints were available, which limited the study.

The germline V gene encodes CDR1 SEHNR and CDR2 FQNEAQ (reference sequence). CDR3 length: 14 amino acids, cysteine to phenylalanine. Just CDR3 DNA is preserved here, 42 bases in frame from base 1. Relative to germline, V is 5 bases shorter and J is 2 bases shorter, with 12 bases between their ends. On this clone itself: Its specific antigen is unknown. There are no base qualities to consult, and no much larger clone falls within one base.

The receptor library was made with the immunoSEQ multiplex PCR assay. DNA from the cultured, isolated CD4+ T cells was subjected to TCR beta CDR3 sequencing. The authors processed their data as follows. Non-productive TCR sequences were removed, reads were trimmed to the CDR3 region, and CDR3s of at least 7 amino acids were retained. The MANAFEST web app was used to identify antigen-specific clonotypes by comparing expansion in peptide wells with expansion in reference cultures. Positive clones required FDR<0.05 expansion versus reference and all other wells, odds ratio above 5, and frequency above 0.1% in two replicate wells. Clonotypes significantly expanded in SARS-CoV-2 spike wells and in at least one common cold coronavirus spike condition were defined as cross-reactive. CDR3 similarity was assessed by Levenshtein distance with the stringdist R package, and unrooted trees were built with ape in R 3.6.1. TCRdb holds this immuneACCESS table with in-frame rearrangements only. Some clones are missing; in checked studies, unresolved V genes explain under half, and the rest has no known cause. V, J and clone size derive from that table, while D and trimming were established from the DNA sequence. The sample contains more than 35,000 clones, 68% of them found a single time. The top ten constitute 3.5% to 4.5% of the sample.

After roughly 11 days of culture, CD4+ T cells were isolated with the EasySep CD4+ T cell isolation kit. Healthy vaccine recipients had no prior SARS-CoV-2 infection, confirmed by negative nucleocapsid antibodies before and after vaccination. On days 3 and 7, half of the culture medium was replaced with fresh IL-2-containing medium. Unless noted otherwise, every peptide stimulation condition was grown in triplicate wells. PBMC were separated from whole blood using Ficoll-Paque Plus gradient centrifugation and were then either cryopreserved at -140C or used fresh. Genomic DNA was extracted from cultured CD4+ T cells with the QIAamp micro DNA kit.

The sequence came from a human donor who received a COVID-19 vaccine. The rearranged segments are TRBV7-9 and TRBJ2-5, and possibly TRBD1, on 6 matching bases. Specimen: CD4+ T cells from PBMCs cultured without peptide, collected before COVID-19 vaccination. The encoded CDR3 is CASSQGRRQETQYF. The nucleotides are TGTGCCAGCAGCCAGGGGCGGAGACAAGAGACCCAGTACTTC.